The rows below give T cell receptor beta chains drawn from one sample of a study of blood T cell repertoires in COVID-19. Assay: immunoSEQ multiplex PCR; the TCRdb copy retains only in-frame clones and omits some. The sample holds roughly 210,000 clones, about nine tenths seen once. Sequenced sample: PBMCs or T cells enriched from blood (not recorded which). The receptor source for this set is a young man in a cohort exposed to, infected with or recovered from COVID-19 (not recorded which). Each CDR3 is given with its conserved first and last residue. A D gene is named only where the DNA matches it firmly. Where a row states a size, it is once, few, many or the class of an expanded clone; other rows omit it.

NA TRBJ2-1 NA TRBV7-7 TGTGCTAGCAGCTTATCCCCCACCACCGGGAGTGAGCAGTTCTTC CASSLSPTTGSEQFF
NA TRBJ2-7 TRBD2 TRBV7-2 TGTGCCAGCAGCCCTAGCGGCTACGAGCAGTACTTC CASSPSGYEQYF
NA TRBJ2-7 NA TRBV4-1 TGCGCCAGCAGCCAAGATTTGGGCGTGCAGTACTTC CASSQDLGVQYF
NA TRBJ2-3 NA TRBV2 TGTGCCAGCAGTGCCGATGTCTACAGCACAGATACGCAGTATTTT CASSADVYSTDTQYF
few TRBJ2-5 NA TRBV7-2 TGTGCCAGCAGCTTAGGTTCGGTGGAGACCCAGTACTTC CASSLGSVETQYF
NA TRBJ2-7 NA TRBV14 TGTGCCAGCAGTCTAGGCTACGAGCAGTACTTC CASSLGYEQYF
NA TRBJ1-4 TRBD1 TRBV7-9 TGTGCCAGCAACTTCCTCGGGACAGCAACTAATGAAAAACTGTTTTTT CASNFLGTATNEKLFF
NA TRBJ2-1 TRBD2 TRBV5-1 TGCGCCAGCAATTTAGCGGGAGGGCCCGGCGTAGATTTGTTCTTC CASNLAGGPGVDLFF
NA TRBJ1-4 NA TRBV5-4 TGTGCCAGCAGCTTGGAACCGGAGAATGAAAAACTGTTTTTT CASSLEPENEKLFF
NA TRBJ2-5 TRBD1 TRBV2 TGTGCCAGCTCGTCGGACAGGGGCAATCAAGAGACCCAGTACTTC CASSSDRGNQETQYF
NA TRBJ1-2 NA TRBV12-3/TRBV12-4 TGTGCCAGCAGTTTAGAGGGGTTGGGCTACACCTTC CASSLEGLGYTF
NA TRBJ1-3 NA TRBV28 TGTGCCAGCGCTTACTGGAACACCATATATTTT CASAYWNTIYF
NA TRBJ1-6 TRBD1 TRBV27 TGTGCCAGCAGTTTACGGCCCCCACAGGGGTTCAGTTCACCCCTCCACTTT CASSLRPPQGFSSPLHF
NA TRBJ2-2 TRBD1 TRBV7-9 TGTGCCAGCAGCCGGGGACAGGGCGGCGGGGAGCTGTTTTTT CASSRGQGGGELFF
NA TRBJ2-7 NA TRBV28 TGTGCCAGCACCCGAGACTACGAGCAGTACTTC CASTRDYEQYF
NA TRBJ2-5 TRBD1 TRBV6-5 TGTGCCAGCGGACAGGGGGAAGAGACCCAGTACTTC CASGQGEETQYF
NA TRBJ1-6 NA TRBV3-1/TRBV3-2 TGTGTCAGCAGCCATCGGGGGAATAATTCACCCCTCCACTTT CVSSHRGNNSPLHF
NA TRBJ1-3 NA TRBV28 TGTGCCAGCAGTTCCCTGGGCTCCTCTGGAAACACCATATATTTT CASSSLGSSGNTIYF
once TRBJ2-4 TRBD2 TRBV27 TGTGCCAGCAGTGACCGAGCGGGACTCGGCAAAAACATTCAGTACTTC CASSDRAGLGKNIQYF
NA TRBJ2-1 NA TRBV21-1 TGTGCCAGCAGACGAGGGAGCTCCTACAATGAGCAGTTCTTC CASRRGSSYNEQFF
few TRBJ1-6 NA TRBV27 TGTGCCAGCAGTTTAGGTCAGGTTTATTCACCCCTCCACTTT CASSLGQVYSPLHF
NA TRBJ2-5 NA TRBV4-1 TGCGCCAGCAGCCAAGTGGGGCAGGGGGGCCAAGAGACCCAGTACTTC CASSQVGQGGQETQYF
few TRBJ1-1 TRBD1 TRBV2 TGTGCCAGCAGTGGCCCGGGACAGGGGGCCCAAGCTTTCTTT CASSGPGQGAQAFF
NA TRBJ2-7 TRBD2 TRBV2 TGTGCCAGCACGAGGCGGGAGGGCCTTAGCGAGCAGTACTTC CASTRREGLSEQYF
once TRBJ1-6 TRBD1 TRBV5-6 TGTGCCAGCAGTTACAGGGGAAGCTCCTATAATTCACCCCTCCACTTT CASSYRGSSYNSPLHF
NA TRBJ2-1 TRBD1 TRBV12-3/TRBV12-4 TGTGCCAGCAGTTTGTACAGGGGTCGAGAGCAGTTCTTC CASSLYRGREQFF
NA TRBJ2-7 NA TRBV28 TGTGCCAGCAGCTACCGTCTTCCCGACGAGCAGTACTTC CASSYRLPDEQYF
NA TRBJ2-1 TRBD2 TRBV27 TGTGCCAGCAGTCGGGTACTAGCGGGAGACAATGAGCAGTTCTTC CASSRVLAGDNEQFF
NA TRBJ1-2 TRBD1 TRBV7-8 TGTGCCAGCAGCTTAGGTTTTCAACAGGGGTGGGATGGCTACACCTTC CASSLGFQQGWDGYTF
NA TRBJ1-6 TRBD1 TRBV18 TGTGCCAGCTCGCTCTCCCCCCGGGACAGGGGGTATAATTCACCCCTCCACTTT CASSLSPRDRGYNSPLHF
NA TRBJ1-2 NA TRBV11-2 TGTGCCAGCAGCTCCCTCGTCCAGGGTCGCGGCTATGGCTACACCTTC CASSSLVQGRGYGYTF
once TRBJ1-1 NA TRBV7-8 TGTGCCAGCACCCCCGAAGGAGGGGCTGACACTGAAGCTTTCTTT CASTPEGGADTEAFF
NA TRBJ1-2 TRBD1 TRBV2 TGTGCCAGCAGTTCCGGGACAGGGAATTTCTATGGCTACACCTTC CASSSGTGNFYGYTF
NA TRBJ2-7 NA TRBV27 TGTGCCAGCAGTTTTAGGGGGTCCGAGCAGTACTTC CASSFRGSEQYF
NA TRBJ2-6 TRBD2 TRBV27 TGTGCCAGCAGTTCCGGACTAGCGTATGGGGCCAACGTCCTGACTTTC CASSSGLAYGANVLTF
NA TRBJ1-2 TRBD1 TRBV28 TGTGCCAGCAGACCGAGACAGGGGATTAACTATGGCTACACCTTC CASRPRQGINYGYTF
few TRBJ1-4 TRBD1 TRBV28 TGTGCCAGCAGTCGACAGGGGTCAACTAATGAAAAACTGTTTTTT CASSRQGSTNEKLFF
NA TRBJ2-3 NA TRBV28 TGTGCCAGCAAAACTCTAGCAGGAGGTGCAGATACGCAGTATTTT CASKTLAGGADTQYF
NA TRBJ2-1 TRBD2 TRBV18 TGTGCCAGCTCACCTTTGACTAGCCTTAATGAGCAGTTCTTC CASSPLTSLNEQFF
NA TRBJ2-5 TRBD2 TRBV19 TGTGCCAGTAGTATAGCGGGAGGTTTAAAATTTGGCGAGACCCAGTACTTC CASSIAGGLKFGETQYF
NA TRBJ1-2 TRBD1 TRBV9 TGTGCCAGCAGCTTAACAGGGGACCCCTATGGCTACACCTTC CASSLTGDPYGYTF
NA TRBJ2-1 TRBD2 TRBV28 TGTGCCAGTTTAGCGGGAGGATCCTACAATGAGCAGTTCTTC CASLAGGSYNEQFF
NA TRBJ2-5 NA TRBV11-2 TGTGCCAGCAGCTTTACGCGGGTGTCGCAAGAGACCCAGTACTTC CASSFTRVSQETQYF
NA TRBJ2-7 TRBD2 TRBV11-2 TGTGCCAGCAGCTTAGAAGCGGGAGGACTCGAGCAGTACTTC CASSLEAGGLEQYF
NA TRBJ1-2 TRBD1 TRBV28 TGTGCCAGCAGTTCTTCCATCATCAGGGGGCGGGACGGCTACACCTTC CASSSSIIRGRDGYTF
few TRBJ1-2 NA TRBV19 TGTGCCAGTAGTACCGGAACTAGCGGGGGCTACACCTTC CASSTGTSGGYTF
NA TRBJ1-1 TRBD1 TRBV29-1 TGCAGCGTTGTACAGGGGGCCAACACTGAAGCTTTCTTT CSVVQGANTEAFF
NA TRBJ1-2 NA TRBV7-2 TGTGCCAGCAGCTCCGGTAGCGGGAACTATGGCTACACCTTC CASSSGSGNYGYTF
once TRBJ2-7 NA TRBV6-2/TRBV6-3 TGTGCCAGCAGCCAGGGGGGGGCCCTAGCCGACGAGCAGTACTTC CASSQGGALADEQYF
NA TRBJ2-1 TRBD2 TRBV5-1 TGCGCCAGCAGCTTGGGGACTAGCGGGAGGGCAGGGAATGAGCAGTTCTTC CASSLGTSGRAGNEQFF
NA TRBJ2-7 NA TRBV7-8 TGTGCCAGCAGCTTAGGGGCTGCGAAATCCTACGAGCAGTACTTC CASSLGAAKSYEQYF
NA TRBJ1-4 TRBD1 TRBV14 TGTGCCAGCAGCCAATGGACAGGGCTCTATGAAAAACTGTTTTTT CASSQWTGLYEKLFF
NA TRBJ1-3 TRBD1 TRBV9 TGTGCCAGCAGCGGGGACAGGGTCAACACCATATATTTT CASSGDRVNTIYF
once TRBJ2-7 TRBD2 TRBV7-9 TGTGCCAGCAGCCCCCTCTCCCATCTAGCGGGAAGCTACGAGCAGTACTTC CASSPLSHLAGSYEQYF
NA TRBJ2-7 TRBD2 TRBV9 TGTGCCAGCAGCGTAGGGACTAGCGGGACCTACGAGCAGTACTTC CASSVGTSGTYEQYF
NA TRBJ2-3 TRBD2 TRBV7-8 TGTGCCAGCAGCTTGCTGACTAGCGGGGGCACAGATACGCAGTATTTT CASSLLTSGGTDTQYF
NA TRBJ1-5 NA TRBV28 TGTGCCAGCAGTGTTGGACAGAAGAATCAGCCCCAGCATTTT CASSVGQKNQPQHF
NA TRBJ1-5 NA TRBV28 TGTGCCAGCAGTTTGTCCCAGGCTCCCTATAGCAATCAGCCCCAGCATTTT CASSLSQAPYSNQPQHF